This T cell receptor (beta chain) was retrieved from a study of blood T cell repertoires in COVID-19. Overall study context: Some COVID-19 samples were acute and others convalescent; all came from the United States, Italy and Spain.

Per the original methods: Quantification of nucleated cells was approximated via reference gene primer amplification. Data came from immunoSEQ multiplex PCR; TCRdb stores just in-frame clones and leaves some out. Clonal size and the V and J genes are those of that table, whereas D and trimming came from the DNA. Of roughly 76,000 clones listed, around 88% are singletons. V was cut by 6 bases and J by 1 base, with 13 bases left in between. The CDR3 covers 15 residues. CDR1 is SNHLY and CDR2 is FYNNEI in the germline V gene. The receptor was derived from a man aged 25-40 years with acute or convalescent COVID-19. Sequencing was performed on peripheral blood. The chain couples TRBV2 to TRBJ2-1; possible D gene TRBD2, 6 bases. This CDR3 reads CASSEEGRSYNEQFF. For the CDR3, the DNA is TGTGCCAGCAGCGAGGAGGGGCGGTCCTACAATGAGCAGTTCTTC.